This passage covers 30 T cell receptor beta chains from one sample sequenced in a study of OX40 agonist ivuxolimab in advanced cancers. Assay: immunoSEQ multiplex PCR; the TCRdb copy retains only in-frame clones and omits some. The table lists tens of thousands of clones, more than 80% of them singletons, with about 0.53% in the top ten. The specimen was CD4+ or CD8+ T cells sorted from blood, collected in a trial of the OX40 agonist ivuxolimab. The source is an adult with an advanced solid tumor such as melanoma, head and neck, liver or kidney cancer.

The chain has TRBV7-9 and TRBJ1-2; D is unresolved. The germline V gene encodes CDR1 SEHNR and CDR2 FQNEAQ (reference sequence). The CDR3 extends over 13 amino acids. The V and J ends lost 5 bases and 5 bases respectively, with 12 bases between them. The CDR3 nucleotides read TGTGCCAGCAGCCCTATCAGTGGGTATGGCTACACCTTC. It yields the protein CASSPISGYGYTF.

The rearrangement joins TRBV7-9 to TRBJ2-5; TRBD2 aligns across 8 bases. CDR1 and CDR2 from the germline V gene are SEHNR and FQNEAQ (reference sequence). This CDR3 is built from 15 residues. Trimming removed 0 bases from V and 4 bases from J; junction bases left unmatched: 4. The DNA for the CDR3 is TGTGCCAGCAGCTTAGCAGGGACTAGATTAGAGACCCAGTACTTC. This gives the protein CASSLAGTRLETQYF.

V and J are TRBV10-1 and TRBJ2-1, with TRBD2 matching 8 bases. The ends lost 5 bases at V and 1 base at J; junction bases unmatched: 7. Germline CDR1 WNHNN, CDR2 SYGVQD (reference sequence). The CDR3 totals 16 residues. Here the CDR3 reads CASSHAGTRSYNEQFF. For the CDR3, the DNA is TGCGCCAGCAGTCACGCCGGGACTAGGTCCTACAATGAGCAGTTCTTC.

This chain uses TRBV2 with TRBJ2-5; D is tentatively TRBD1 or TRBD2 (5 bases each). V was trimmed by 7 bases and J by 2 bases, leaving 14 bases between them. From germline, CDR1 is SNHLY and CDR2 FYNNEI. The CDR3 consists of 14 residues. This CDR3 is CASILGDGQETQYF. DNA of the CDR3: TGTGCCAGCATACTGGGGGACGGACAAGAGACCCAGTACTTC.

This sequence joins TRBV2 and TRBJ2-7; D call uncertain. The germline V gene encodes CDR1 SNHLY and CDR2 FYNNEI. There are 13 residues in the CDR3. V was trimmed by 3 bases and J by 2 bases, leaving 8 bases between them. The CDR3 region is CASSESRPYEQYF. The DNA of the CDR3 is TGTGCCAGCAGTGAGTCCAGGCCCTACGAGCAGTACTTC.

In its sample, this clone was seen a few times. The chain uses TRBV6-6 and TRBJ1-5; D remains ambiguous. The V end lost 5 bases, the J end lost 1 base, and 12 bases lay between the germline ends. The CDR3 extends over 15 amino acids. Per germline, CDR1 MNHNY and CDR2 SVGAGI (reference sequence). The CDR3 nucleotides read TGTGCCAGCAGTCTCGGTCACGTAAGCAATCAGCCCCAGCATTTT. Its translation: CASSLGHVSNQPQHF.

CDR3 sequence reads: CAWSRGGPLNEQFF. The CDR3 nucleotides read TGTGCCTGGAGCAGAGGGGGCCCCCTCAATGAGCAGTTCTTC. V usage is TRBV30 and J usage is TRBJ2-1, with TRBD1 matching over 7 bases. CDR1 GTSNPN and CDR2 SVGIG come from the germline V gene (reference sequence). V lost 3 bases, J lost 6 bases, and 8 bases stayed unmatched. This CDR3 comprises 14 residues. Variable domain in full (rest from reference TRBV30 and TRBJ2-1): SQTIHQWPATLVQPVGSPLSLECTVEGTSNPNLYWYRQAAGRGLQLLFYSVGIGQISSEVPQNLSASRPQDRQFILSSKKLLLSDSGFYLCAWSRGGPLNEQFFGPGTRLTVL.

The rearrangement joins TRBV6-6 to TRBJ2-1, with D tentatively TRBD2 (6 bases). With 2 bases removed from V and 1 base from J, the gap between germline ends came to 12 bases. This CDR3 is 16 amino acids long. Germline V gives CDR1 MNHNY, CDR2 SVGAGI (reference sequence). CDR3 in DNA: TGTGCCAGCAGTTACCCGCGGGGAGGTTCCTACAATGAGCAGTTCTTC. The encoded protein is CASSYPRGGSYNEQFF.

This clone showed up just a few times. In nucleotides, the CDR3 is TGTGCCAGCAGCTCTACTAGCGGGAGAGCCGGGGAGCTGTTTTTT. It encodes CASSSTSGRAGELFF. The V gene is TRBV11-3, the J gene TRBJ2-2; 11 bases match TRBD2. V was pared by 4 bases and J by 6 bases, with 4 bases of the junction left unmatched. The CDR3 sequence is 15 residues long. Germline V gene sequence: CDR1 SGHNT, CDR2 YENEEA.

The chain links TRBV4-1 to TRBJ1-3, with TRBD1 as a possible D gene (6 bases). The CDR3 loop spans 17 amino acids. CDR1 and CDR2 from the germline V gene are MGHRA and YSYEKL. V dropped 2 bases and J dropped 5 bases, with 19 bases sitting between them. CDR3 in amino acids: CASSQIVQGKNRNTIYF. The CDR3 region has the DNA TGCGCCAGCAGCCAAATTGTACAGGGTAAAAATCGAAACACCATATATTTT.

The CDR3, as DNA: TGTGCCAGCAGTGACAGGGGGCAAGAGACCCAGTACTTC. As protein: CASSDRGQETQYF. The genes are TRBV25-1 and TRBJ2-5; 7 nucleotides match TRBD1. V lost 3 bases to trimming and J lost 2 bases; unmatched junction nucleotides: 0. The CDR3 sequence is 13 residues long. Germline values: CDR1 MGHDK, CDR2 SYGVNS.

The chain couples TRBV18 to TRBJ1-1; D is unresolved. The CDR3 consists of 14 residues. Trimming removed 6 bases at V and 2 bases at J, with 13 bases between. The germline V gene encodes CDR1 KGHSH and CDR2 LQKENI. The CDR3 protein is CASSPTSRNTEAFF. CDR3 sequence (DNA): TGTGCCAGCTCCCCAACGAGTAGAAACACTGAAGCTTTCTTT.

The chain links TRBV5-4 to TRBJ2-3; 10 bases align to TRBD1. This CDR3 region has 16 residues. The V and J ends lost 3 bases and 5 bases, in that order; junction bases with no gene match: 9. CDR1 and CDR2 from the germline V gene are SGHNT and YYREEE (reference sequence). The chain's CDR3 is CASSSAQTGGVDTQYF. CDR3 in DNA: TGTGCCAGCAGCTCCGCTCAGACAGGGGGCGTAGATACGCAGTATTTT.

The V gene is TRBV5-1, the J gene TRBJ2-3, with D perhaps being TRBD1 or TRBD2 (5 bases each). Trimming shortened V by 3 bases and J by 0 bases, and 11 bases separated the two germline ends. There are 15 residues in the CDR3. Germline loops: CDR1 SGHRS, CDR2 YFSETQ. The CDR3 sequence: CASSSAGASTDTQYF. DNA of the CDR3: TGCGCCAGCAGCTCCGCCGGGGCTAGCACAGATACGCAGTATTTT.

V is TRBV5-1 and J is TRBJ2-3; D is ambiguous. CDR1 and CDR2 (germline): SGHRS, YFSETQ. V shed 0 bases and J shed 2 bases, with 13 bases lying between them. CDR3 length: 16 residues. Written as DNA, the CDR3 is TGCGCCAGCAGCTTGGGGTCCTCCTCGGCCACAGATACGCAGTATTTT. Protein sequence: CASSLGSSSATDTQYF.

V usage is TRBV11-2 and J usage is TRBJ2-4, with TRBD1 matching 8 bases. The V gene's germline CDR1 is SGHAT and CDR2 FQNNGV. Germline trimming cut 5 bases from V and 7 bases from J; bases unmatched to any gene: 10. There are 15 residues in the CDR3. DNA for the CDR3: TGTGCCAGCAGCAACCAGGGGGCTGGTACGAACATTCAGTACTTC. It codes for CASSNQGAGTNIQYF.

This chain uses TRBV6-6 with TRBJ1-3; D remains unclear. The germline gives CDR1 MNHNY, CDR2 SVGAGI (reference sequence). V shed 0 bases and J shed 3 bases, with 6 bases lying between them. CDR3 size: 14 residues. In nucleotides, the CDR3 is TGTGCCAGCAGTTACTCGGGAAATGGAAACACCATATATTTT. This gives the protein CASSYSGNGNTIYF.

The rearrangement uses TRBV5-1 and TRBJ2-7; tentatively, D is TRBD2 (5 bases). This CDR3 has 14 residues. CDR1 SGHRS and CDR2 YFSETQ come from the germline V gene. The V and J ends lost 7 bases and 0 bases respectively, with 14 bases between them. This CDR3 is CASRSGPSSYEQYF. The CDR3 DNA reads TGCGCCAGCCGCAGCGGACCGAGCTCCTACGAGCAGTACTTC.

The chain is built from TRBV19 and TRBJ2-1, with 7 nucleotides matching TRBD2. Germline trimming cut 5 bases from V and 14 bases from J; bases unmatched to any gene: 15. CDR3 size: 14 residues. CDR1 is LNHDA and CDR2 is SQIVND in the germline V gene (reference sequence). DNA of the CDR3: TGTGCCAGTAGTCCCCCCGGCCGCACTAGCGTAAAGTTCTTC. Amino acid sequence: CASSPPGRTSVKFF.

A remark on this clone: The sample holds other DNA sequences that translate to the same CDR3. The V and J genes are TRBV18 and TRBJ2-3; D gene unclear. Trimming pared 2 bases from V and 4 bases from J, leaving 7 bases between. This CDR3 has 13 residues. CDR1 is KGHSH, CDR2 LQKENI, per germline. The CDR3 nucleotides are TGTGCCAGCTCACCAGGCGTGGCAGATACGCAGTATTTT. It specifies CASSPGVADTQYF.

The gene calls are TRBV27 and TRBJ1-5; D gene unclear. This CDR3 spans 15 amino acids. The V gene's germline CDR1 is MNHEY and CDR2 SMNVEV (reference sequence). V dropped 0 bases and J dropped 0 bases, with 6 bases sitting between them. The CDR3 sequence is CASSLSGNSNQPQHF. CDR3 DNA sequence: TGTGCCAGCAGTTTATCGGGGAATAGCAATCAGCCCCAGCATTTT.

The chain recombines TRBV9 with TRBJ2-1, with 8 bases identical to TRBD1. CDR1 is SGDLS, CDR2 YYNGEE, per germline. The CDR3 runs 17 residues. After removal of 3 bases from V and 8 bases from J, the junction contained 16 bases not matched to a gene. The CDR3 nucleotides read TGTGCCAGCAGCGAGCTGCCCCGACAGGGGACGCGGGATGAGCAGTTCTTC. It translates to CASSELPRQGTRDEQFF.

This clone was recorded a few times. The chain carries TRBV25-1 and TRBJ1-1, with 7 bases that match TRBD1. Germline CDR1 and CDR2: MGHDK and SYGVNS. The junction had 6 bases not matched to a gene; V was cut back by 4 bases and J by 1 base. The CDR3 loop spans 15 amino acids. The CDR3 reads CASSGVGQPNTEAFF. As DNA, the CDR3 is TGTGCCAGCAGTGGAGTGGGACAGCCGAACACTGAAGCTTTCTTT.

J is TRBJ2-3 and V is TRBV10-2, with a possible D match to TRBD2 (5 bases). V was clipped by 4 bases and J by 4 bases, with 12 bases between them. This CDR3 is built from 14 residues. Germline CDR1 WSHSY, CDR2 SAAADI. The CDR3 coding sequence is TGCGCCAGCAGTGTGAGGGCCGGGGCAGATACGCAGTATTTT. This codes for CASSVRAGADTQYF.

In regard to this clone: The identical CDR3 is also encoded by other nucleotide sequences in the sample. For the CDR3, the DNA is TGTGCCAGCAGGGGGGCCAATACACACTACGAGCAGTACTTC. It translates to CASRGANTHYEQYF. The V gene is TRBV28, the J gene TRBJ2-7; D perhaps matches TRBD1 (6 bases). The CDR3 is made up of 14 amino acids. The ends were cut back, 6 bases at V and 3 bases at J, with 15 bases in the middle. In germline, CDR1 is MDHEN, CDR2 SYDVKM.

As to this clone: An end of the junction does not agree with germline; a read error may underlie this. The chain links TRBV9 to TRBJ2-5, with D hard to call. From germline, CDR1 is SGDLS and CDR2 YYNGEE. The CDR3 has 15 residues. CDR3 region: CASSVGTGVGETQYF. The CDR3 DNA reads as TGCGCCAGCAGCGTGGGTACCGGAGTGGGAGAGACCCAGTACTTC. The whole variable domain, remainder taken from reference TRBV9 and TRBJ2-5, is DSGVTQTPKHLITATGQRVTLRCSPRSGDLSVYWYQQSLDQGLQFLIQYYNGEERAKGNILERFSAQQFPDLHSELNLSSLELGDSALYFCASSVGTGVGETQYFGPGTRLLVL.

As to this clone: One end of the junction does not line up with germline, which may come from a read error. The rearrangement links TRBV18 to TRBJ1-3; D is undetermined. Looked up from germline, CDR1 is KGHSH and CDR2 is LQKENI. The CDR3 runs to 16 residues. CDR3 nucleotide sequence: TGTGCCAGCTCTCCACTGGGCCCCAGCTCTGGAAACACCATATATTTT. This gives the protein CASSPLGPSSGNTIYF.

CDR3 loop: CSVEELHEQYF. Here the CDR3 DNA reads TGCAGCGTTGAAGAGCTCCACGAGCAGTACTTC. The rearrangement uses TRBV29-1 and TRBJ2-7, with D uncertain. The CDR3 extends over 11 amino acids. V lost 0 bases to trimming and J lost 5 bases, with 5 bases between them. Germline lookup yields CDR1 SQVTM and CDR2 ANQGSEA.

The V gene is TRBV7-3, the J gene TRBJ2-6; no clear D. Germline V lookup: CDR1 SGHTA, CDR2 FQGTGA. CDR3 size: 13 residues. Deletions cut 8 bases from V and 2 bases from J, with 7 bases between. CDR3 loop: CASGPAGANVLTF. The CDR3 region has the DNA TGTGCCAGCGGGCCGGCTGGGGCCAACGTCCTGACTTTC.

V and J are TRBV7-2 and TRBJ2-7; 8 positions match TRBD2. V lost 5 bases, J lost 5 bases, and 14 bases stayed unmatched. Germline CDR1 and CDR2: SGHTA and FQGNSA. The CDR3 runs to 16 residues. CDR3 protein: CASSLRRSGGRNEQYF. CDR3 coding DNA: TGTGCCAGCAGCCTTAGGAGGTCGGGCGGGAGGAACGAGCAGTACTTC.